Included here is one T cell receptor (beta chain) sequence, with context. These data come from a study of healthy donors' naive CD4 and CD8 T cells. A linear amplification protocol produced the TCR libraries from 450 to 500 ng of total RNA. TCRdb analysed the reads with MiXCR anew, one entry per CDR3 protein. Here the sample spans about 200,000 distinct CDR3 sequences, about 70% being singletons. Trimming removed 4 bases at V and 1 base at J, with 15 bases between. Germline lookup yields CDR1 SGHNT and CDR2 YYREEE (reference sequence). The CDR3 length is 15 residues. The receptor was derived from a pool of human donors in good health; the sample pools cells from several healthy donors. The chain carries TRBV5-4 and TRBJ2-7; D ambiguous. The sample was naive CD4+ and CD8+ T cells sorted from blood, pooled from several donors. CDR3 sequence (DNA): TGTGCCAGCAGCGGAGCAGGAGATTTGTCCTACGAGCAGTACTTC. As protein: CASSGAGDLSYEQYF.